The 24 T cell receptor beta chains below all came from one sample that was sequenced in a study of control samples from healthy donors and cancer patients. The data were produced by immunoSEQ multiplex PCR, yet TCRdb's version contains in-frame clones alone and is incomplete. Seen here are 250,000 to 300,000 clones, almost 85% observed once, and the top ten hold roughly 15%. Sequenced: PBMCs. The source is a woman aged 55-75 years with lung cancer.

This chain connects TRBV21-1 to TRBJ1-2; TRBD1 was called by the table and not checked on the DNA. TRBV21-1 is labeled a pseudogene. CDR3 length: 16 amino acids. For the CDR3, the DNA is TGTGCCAGCAGCAAGAGGGGGCAGGGGCACGGCTATGGCTACACCTTC. Its translation is CASSKRGQGHGYGYTF.

This rearrangement joins TRBV4-1 to TRBJ1-5; 9 nucleotides line up with TRBD1. CDR1 and CDR2 (germline): MGHRA, YSYEKL. CDR3 size: 16 residues. V lost 3 bases to trimming and J lost 7 bases; unmatched junction nucleotides: 10. The CDR3 coding sequence is TGCGCCAGCAGCCAGGGACAGGGAGGGACGTCGCAGCCCCAGCATTTT. Its protein is CASSQGQGGTSQPQHF.

The CDR3 spells CASWGRTGSTEAFF. CDR3 in DNA: TGTGCCAGCTGGGGACGGACAGGGAGCACTGAAGCTTTCTTT. The chain couples TRBV2 to TRBJ1-1; 8 bases fit TRBD1. Germline-derived CDR1 and CDR2 are SNHLY and FYNNEI. The CDR3 has 14 amino acids. V shed 8 bases and J 4 bases; nucleotides not matched to a gene: 9.

The chain recombines TRBV5-6 with TRBJ1-2; D might be TRBD1 (5 bases). The germline V gene encodes CDR1 SGHDT and CDR2 YYEEEE. The CDR3 sequence is 17 residues long. V was clipped by 4 bases and J by 4 bases, with 23 bases between them. The CDR3 loop is CASSAEGREGATYGYTF. Here the CDR3 DNA reads TGTGCCAGCAGCGCGGAGGGCAGGGAAGGGGCAACCTATGGCTACACCTTC.

The gene calls are TRBV27 and TRBJ2-1; D perhaps matches TRBD2 (6 bases). The V end lost 6 bases, the J end lost 1 base, and 13 bases lay between the germline ends. Germline loops: CDR1 MNHEY, CDR2 SMNVEV (reference sequence). This CDR3 is 15 amino acids long. Written as DNA, the CDR3 is TGTGCCAGCAGCCCTGAGGAGGGGTCCTACAATGAGCAGTTCTTC. Translation: CASSPEEGSYNEQFF.

The chain uses TRBV29-1 and TRBJ2-4; the D is unclear. In germline, CDR1 is SQVTM, CDR2 ANQGSEA. CDR3 length equals 10 residues. The germline V and J ends were trimmed by 5 bases and 7 bases, with 6 bases remaining between them. CDR3 nucleotides: TGCAGCGTTTTGGGGAACATTCAGTACTTC. Protein product: CSVLGNIQYF.

CDR3 sequence: CSVELGQGDGYTF. In nucleotides, the CDR3 is TGCAGCGTTGAATTGGGGCAGGGAGATGGCTACACCTTC. The chain has TRBV29-1 and TRBJ1-2; tentatively, D is TRBD1 (5 bases). Trimming took off 2 bases at V and 6 bases at J, with 13 bases between the two ends. Germline values: CDR1 SQVTM, CDR2 ANQGSEA. CDR3 length: 13 residues.

The sample holds a few counts of this clone. This sequence joins TRBV5-6 and TRBJ1-2; the match to TRBD1 covers 7 bases. The CDR3 runs 15 residues. The J segment lost 3 bases and the V segment lost 5 bases, leaving 10 bases of the junction unmatched. Germline CDR1 reads SGHDT; CDR2 reads YYEEEE. The CDR3 bases are TGTGCCAGCAGGTCCAGGGGGTCCATGGACTATGGCTACACCTTC. Translating it yields CASRSRGSMDYGYTF.

This clone was counted between two and nine times. The V gene is TRBV11-3, the J gene TRBJ2-1; TRBD1 agrees at 7 bases. Trimming cost V 5 bases and J 5 bases; bases outside gene matches: 6. CDR1 is SGHNT and CDR2 is YENEEA in the germline V gene. This CDR3 is built from 14 residues. CDR3 residues: CASSRTGSHNEQFF. In DNA, the CDR3 is TGTGCCAGCAGCCGGACAGGATCCCACAATGAGCAGTTCTTC.

The CDR3 is CASTPPPSYEQYF. CDR3 nucleotide sequence: TGTGCCAGCACCCCCCCACCGTCCTACGAGCAGTACTTC. The chain carries TRBV11-2 and TRBJ2-7, with D unresolved. With 7 bases removed from V and 1 base from J, the gap between germline ends came to 11 bases. The CDR3 has 13 amino acids. CDR1 SGHAT and CDR2 FQNNGV come from the germline V gene.

The chain links TRBV7-8 to TRBJ1-5; D is undetermined. Trimming took 5 bases from V and 2 from J, leaving 16 bases between them. The CDR3 totals 16 residues. Germline values: CDR1 SGHVS, CDR2 FQNEAQ. CDR3 sequence: CASSKARARGNQPQHF. The CDR3 DNA reads TGTGCCAGCAGCAAAGCGAGGGCGCGGGGCAATCAGCCCCAGCATTTT.

In the case of this clone: Distinct nucleotide sequences in the sample also encode this CDR3. The V call is TRBV7-9, the J call TRBJ2-7; D is undetermined. Deletions cut 0 bases from V and 7 bases from J, with 4 bases between. Germline CDR1 reads SEHNR; CDR2 reads FQNEAQ (reference sequence). The CDR3 has 11 residues. CDR3 region: CASSLAREQYF. CDR3 DNA: TGTGCCAGCAGCTTAGCTCGGGAGCAGTACTTC.

The chain uses TRBV9 and TRBJ2-3; 7 nucleotides match TRBD2. This CDR3 is 17 amino acids long. The germline V gene encodes CDR1 SGDLS and CDR2 YYNGEE. V was clipped by 3 bases and J by 3 bases; unmatched bases: 13. CDR3 nucleotides: TGTGCCAGCAGCGGAGAGACGCGGGGGATCTTAACAGATACGCAGTATTTT. This encodes CASSGETRGILTDTQYF.

The chain employs TRBV7-9 and TRBJ2-5, with 9 bases aligning to TRBD2. V trimming: 4 bases; J trimming: 2 bases; junction bases outside the gene matches: 2. The germline V gene has CDR1 SEHNR and CDR2 FQNEAQ (reference sequence). There are 14 residues in the CDR3. CDR3 sequence (DNA): TGTGCCAGCAGCTCTACTAGCGGGCAAGAGACCCAGTACTTC. Translating it yields CASSSTSGQETQYF.

The CDR3 nucleotides are TGTGCCAGCAGCGTAGCCGCAAGTGGGTCTGGAAACACCATATATTTT. Translated, it gives CASSVAASGSGNTIYF. The chain joins TRBV9 to TRBJ1-3; no reliable D call. Germline V gene data show CDR1 as SGDLS and CDR2 as YYNGEE. The CDR3 totals 16 residues. Deletions cut 0 bases from V and 1 base from J, with 11 bases between. Supplemented by reference TRBV9 and TRBJ1-3, the full variable domain reads DSGVTQTPKHLITATGQRVTLRCSPRSGDLSVYWYQQSLDQGLQFLIQYYNGEERAKGNILERFSAQQFPDLHSELNLSSLELGDSALYFCASSVAASGSGNTIYFGEGSWLTVV.

This clone has just one count. J is TRBJ2-7 and V is TRBV18; TRBD1 matches 10 bases. The V gene's germline CDR1 is KGHSH and CDR2 LQKENI. This CDR3 is built from 15 residues. Trimming at V came to 2 bases and at J to 6 bases, leaving 7 bases not matched to a gene. The CDR3 coding sequence is TGTGCCAGCTCACCAAGTACCGGGACAGGGGCCGAGCAGTACTTC. Protein product: CASSPSTGTGAEQYF.

V usage is TRBV27 and J usage is TRBJ2-3, with D uncertain. V was trimmed by 4 bases and J by 1 base, leaving 6 bases between them. Germline V CDR1 and CDR2: MNHEY, SMNVEV (reference sequence). The CDR3 is made up of 13 amino acids. CDR3 sequence reads: CASSYRGTDTQYF. CDR3 DNA: TGTGCCAGCAGTTATCGCGGCACAGATACGCAGTATTTT.

CDR3 coding DNA: TGTGCCAGCAGCTCCCCATCCGTGGACCCCTTCAACGTCCTGACTTTC. It yields the protein CASSSPSVDPFNVLTF. The genes are TRBV5-6 and TRBJ2-6; no clear D gene. Trimming took 3 bases from V and 9 from J, leaving 19 bases between them. The germline V gene encodes CDR1 SGHDT and CDR2 YYEEEE. The CDR3 contains 16 residues.

The chain is built from TRBV5-1 and TRBJ2-7; 9 bases fit TRBD1. This CDR3 has 14 residues. Germline V gene sequence: CDR1 SGHRS, CDR2 YFSETQ. The ends lost 4 bases at V and 5 bases at J; junction bases unmatched: 7. The CDR3 sequence: CASSPGTGRDEQYF. CDR3 sequence (DNA): TGCGCCAGCAGCCCAGGGACAGGGAGGGACGAGCAGTACTTC.

As to this clone: The junction differs from germline at one of its ends, possibly a read error. V gene TRBV28 combines with J gene TRBJ1-1; D might be TRBD1 (5 bases). The CDR3 is 14 residues long. Germline CDR1 and CDR2: MDHEN and SYDVKM. CDR3 region: CASSPGGPDTEAFF. DNA of the CDR3: TGTGCCAGCTCCCCGGGGGGTCCTGACACTGAAGCTTTTTTT. Full variable domain (outside the CDR3, taken from reference TRBV28 and TRBJ1-1): DVKVTQSSRYLVKRTGEKVFLECVQDMDHENMFWYRQDPGLGLRLIYFSYDVKMKEKGDIPEGYSVSREKKERFSLILESASTNQTSMYLCASSPGGPDTEAFFGQGTRLTVV.

V is TRBV30 and J is TRBJ2-1; perhaps D is TRBD1 or TRBD2 (6 bases each). V lost 3 bases, J lost 7 bases, and 25 bases lay in between. CDR3 size: 17 residues. Germline V lookup: CDR1 GTSNPN, CDR2 SVGIG (reference sequence). This chain's CDR3 is CAWSPPGWGGGGNEQFF. The CDR3 bases are TGTGCCTGGAGCCCACCTGGTTGGGGAGGAGGGGGAAATGAGCAGTTCTTC.

The chain's CDR3 is CASSSTSGGETQYF. The CDR3 region has the DNA TGTGCCAGCAGCTCGACTAGCGGGGGTGAGACCCAGTACTTC. V is TRBV5-5 and J is TRBJ2-5; 12 nucleotides match TRBD2. The germline V gene has CDR1 SGHKS and CDR2 YYEKEE (reference sequence). V shed 3 bases, J shed 5 bases, and the junction held 2 bases outside the gene matches. This CDR3 comprises 14 residues.

The chain is built from TRBV7-9 and TRBJ2-3; tentatively, D is TRBD2 (5 bases). The CDR3 has 15 residues. In germline, CDR1 is SEHNR, CDR2 FQNEAQ (reference sequence). Trimming stripped 5 bases from V and 0 bases from J, with 12 bases between. CDR3 DNA sequence: TGTGCCAGCAGCCGTTTGCGGGTTAGCACAGATACGCAGTATTTT. Encoded protein: CASSRLRVSTDTQYF.

The chain combines TRBV9 with TRBJ2-3, with D possibly called TRBD1 or TRBD2 (5 bases each). Trimming took 3 bases from V and 5 from J, leaving 16 bases between them. CDR3 length: 15 residues. Germline V gene sequence: CDR1 SGDLS, CDR2 YYNGEE. The CDR3 sequence: CASSAIGDAGDTQYF. The DNA for the CDR3 is TGTGCCAGCAGCGCAATAGGGGACGCCGGAGATACGCAGTATTTT. Using reference TRBV9 and TRBJ2-3 for the parts outside the CDR3, the full variable domain is DSGVTQTPKHLITATGQRVTLRCSPRSGDLSVYWYQQSLDQGLQFLIQYYNGEERAKGNILERFSAQQFPDLHSELNLSSLELGDSALYFCASSAIGDAGDTQYFGPGTRLTVL.